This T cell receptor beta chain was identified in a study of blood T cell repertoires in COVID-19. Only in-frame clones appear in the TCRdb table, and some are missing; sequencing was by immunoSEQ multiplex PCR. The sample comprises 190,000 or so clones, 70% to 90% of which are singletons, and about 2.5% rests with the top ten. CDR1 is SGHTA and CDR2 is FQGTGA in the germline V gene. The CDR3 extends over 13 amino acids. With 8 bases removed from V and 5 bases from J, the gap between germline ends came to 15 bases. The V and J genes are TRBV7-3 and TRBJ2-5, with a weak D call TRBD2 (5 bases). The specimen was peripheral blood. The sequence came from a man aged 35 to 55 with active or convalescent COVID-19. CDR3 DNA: TGTGCCAGCTCGACCGGGAACGGTGAGACCCAGTACTTC. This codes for CASSTGNGETQYF.